This entry concerns a single T cell receptor beta chain. Which antigen it targets is not known. Nothing much larger sits one base from this clone, and base qualities are not available. At one collaborating source in Seattle, patients were enrolled during active infection and were followed longitudinally through the course of disease. The collaborating institutions used their own protocols to collect whole blood in K2EDTA tubes. For TCRbeta analysis, collaborators shipped samples as frozen whole blood, isolated PBMCs, or DNA extracted from either of those sample types. These data originate in a study of blood T cell repertoires in COVID-19 (dated by TCRdb to 2020 to 2022). About the investigation overall: Collaborator samples came from the United States, Italy and Spain and covered acute and convalescent phases of COVID-19. The material from the prospective study consisted of cDNA or gDNA derived from T cells, B-cell-depleted T cells, or PBMCs. Deeply sampled blood TCRbeta repertoires from subjects exposed to, actively infected with, or recovered from COVID-19 were included in the dataset. A freely available public database, intended as a resource for researchers studying the immune response to SARS-CoV-2, is where the repertoires were released. Samples were obtained from the ongoing ImmuneRACE study (first 160 participants) and from about 1,300 subjects provided by 6 global collaborators. Nearly every sample came with metadata listing a de-identified subject ID, COVID-19 status, age in years and sex. Where available, HLA class I and class II types were taken from metadata supplied by the sample provider and were not determined by assay-based typing. Broad study findings and their caveats: The quantity of clinical and demographic metadata differed by source and by participant and was supplied without curation.

The immunoSEQ Assay, a bias-controlled multiplex PCR, was used to amplify TCRbeta CDR3 regions from genomic DNA. For the original study's pipeline: Within the assay, amplification of reference gene primers was used to estimate how many nucleated cells each sample contained. To quantify the absolute abundance of each unique TCRbeta CDR3 rearrangement, sequence reads were collapsed and filtered. Productive Simpson clonality was computed per sample as the square root of Simpson's diversity index over productive rearrangements. TCRdb limited this immuneACCESS table to in-frame rearrangements with V and J called. A share of clones is missing; checked studies link under half to unresolved V genes, and the rest is unexplained. The D gene and trimming were derived from the DNA, and the V and J assignments and clone size from that table. A total of some 290,000 clones appear in this sample, 90% of them only once. In total, the top ten clones hold more than 0.85% of the sample.

The germline V gene (reference sequence) specifies LGHDT as CDR1 and YNNKEL as CDR2. V has 0 bases trimmed and J has 3 bases trimmed; junction bases matching no gene number 2. The cysteine opens and the phenylalanine closes a CDR3 of 15 amino acids. The retained sequence is limited to the CDR3, 45 bases, with the frame set at the first base. This TCR came from a woman in her thirties or forties with COVID-19, enrolled during active disease. Rearrangement joined TRBV3-1 (or the pseudogene TRBV3-2) to TRBJ2-7, with 10 junctional bases fitting TRBD2. The sequencing sample was made of peripheral blood. The DNA reads as follows: TGTGCCAGCAGCCAAGATTGGACTAGCGGCTACGAGCAGTACTTC. Its amino acids are CASSQDWTSGYEQYF.